Below are 26 T cell receptor beta chains sequenced from a single sample in a study of blood T cell repertoires in COVID-19 (dated by TCRdb to about 2020). Library preparation was by the immunoSEQ multiplex PCR assay. TCRdb limited this immuneACCESS table to in-frame rearrangements with V and J called. A share of clones is missing; checked studies link under half to unresolved V genes, and the rest is unexplained. The sample has just over 150,000 clones on record, almost 85% of them singletons. About 24% of the sample is held by the ten biggest clonotypes. The specimen sequenced was peripheral blood. These receptors all stem from a woman older than 75 with acute or convalescent COVID-19.

V gene TRBV19 combines with J gene TRBJ1-1; 9 positions match TRBD1. V lost 5 bases, J lost 6 bases, and 10 bases stayed unmatched. CDR1 is LNHDA and CDR2 is SQIVND in the germline V gene (reference sequence). The CDR3 is 15 amino acids. The CDR3 sequence: CASSPRTGERAEAFF. DNA of the CDR3: TGTGCCAGTAGTCCCCGGACAGGGGAGAGGGCTGAAGCTTTCTTT.

The rearrangement uses TRBV9 and TRBJ1-1; maybe TRBD1 (6 bases). Germline V gene lookup returns CDR1 SGDLS and CDR2 YYNGEE. The CDR3 is made up of 15 amino acids. With 4 bases removed from V and 2 bases from J, the gap between germline ends came to 15 bases. The CDR3 loop reads CASSLGQYLNTEAFF. The CDR3 nucleotides read TGTGCCAGCAGCCTAGGACAGTACCTTAACACTGAAGCTTTCTTT.

The CDR3 nucleotides read TGTGCCAGCAGTGAAAGGTTTAGGGAGCGGGGAGAGACCCAGTACTTC. Translation gives CASSERFRERGETQYF. This chain uses TRBV6-1 with TRBJ2-5; TRBD2 matches 7 bases. V was pared by 2 bases and J by 4 bases, with 10 bases of the junction left unmatched. The CDR3 is 16 residues long. Per germline, CDR1 MNHNS and CDR2 SASEGT.

With regard to this clone: At the DNA level, this CDR3 is encoded by other sequences in the same sample as well. The V and J genes are TRBV6-5 and TRBJ1-2, with D uncertain. Germline CDR1 is MNHEY and CDR2 is SVGAGI. This CDR3 is 11 amino acids long. Trimming took 4 bases from V and 4 from J, leaving 4 bases between them. DNA for the CDR3: TGTGCCAGCAGTTCCGGCTATGGCTACACCTTC. Translated, it gives CASSSGYGYTF.

The chain combines TRBV7-8 with TRBJ1-4, with TRBD1 matching 12 bases. V was clipped by 5 bases and J by 8 bases; unmatched bases: 6. CDR3 length: 15 residues. Germline-derived CDR1 and CDR2 are SGHVS and FQNEAQ. The CDR3 nucleotides read TGTGCCAGCAGCCCCCGGGACAGGGGGCGGGAAAAACTGTTTTTT. Amino acids: CASSPRDRGREKLFF. Filled out from reference TRBV7-8 and TRBJ1-4, the complete variable domain reads GAGVSQSPRYKVAKRGQDVALRCDPISGHVSLFWYQQALGQGPEFLTYFQNEAQLDKSGLPSDRFFAERPEGSVSTLKIQRTQQEDSAVYLCASSPRDRGREKLFFGSGTQLSVL.

The V gene is TRBV6-6, the J gene TRBJ1-1; maybe TRBD1 (5 bases). The CDR3 is 13 amino acids. Between the trimmed V and J ends, which lost 7 bases and 5 bases, there was a span of 14 bases. Germline assignment: CDR1 MNHNY and CDR2 SVGAGI (reference sequence). CDR3 residues: CASKRDGGTEAFF. CDR3 DNA: TGTGCCAGCAAAAGAGACGGGGGAACTGAAGCTTTCTTT.

Details on this clone: Mismatch with germline at one junction end may stem from a read error. The gene calls are TRBV5-5 and TRBJ2-1; a possible D gene is TRBD2 (5 bases). The CDR3 spans 16 residues. Germline assignment: CDR1 SGHKS and CDR2 YYEKEE (reference sequence). CDR3 nucleotides: TGTGCCAGCACTCTCTGGCCCAGCGCCGACTACAATAAGCAGTTCTTC. This encodes CASTLWPSADYNKQFF. Variable domain in full (rest from reference TRBV5-5 and TRBJ2-1): DAGVTQSPTHLIKTRGQQVTLRCSPISGHKSVSWYQQVLGQGPQFIFQYYEKEERGRGNFPDRFSARQFPNYSSELNVNALLLGDSALYLCASTLWPSADYNKQFFGPGTRLTVL.

The chain couples TRBV11-2 to TRBJ2-2; D is possibly TRBD1 (5 bases). Per the germline V gene, CDR1 is SGHAT and CDR2 is FQNNGV. The CDR3 extends over 16 amino acids. V gave up 1 base and J gave up 2 bases, with 11 bases separating them. The CDR3 sequence is CASSLVPRGNTGELFF. CDR3 sequence (DNA): TGTGCCAGCAGCTTAGTTCCTAGGGGCAACACCGGGGAGCTGTTTTTT.

The chain is built from TRBV5-6 and TRBJ2-5; TRBD2 matches 9 bases. Trimming took 0 bases from V and 5 from J; bases not matched to a gene: 8. This CDR3 comprises 16 residues. Per germline, CDR1 SGHDT and CDR2 YYEEEE. The CDR3 bases are TGTGCCAGCAGCTTGGCGGCTAGCGGGATTGGGGAGACCCAGTACTTC. Its protein is CASSLAASGIGETQYF.

This clone occurred once. V gene TRBV7-2 combines with J gene TRBJ1-1; D may be TRBD1 (5 bases). The CDR3 consists of 13 residues. Germline CDR1 SGHTA, CDR2 FQGNSA. V was shortened by 5 bases and J by 1 base, with 8 bases between the two germline ends. The CDR3 DNA sequence: TGTGCCAGCAGCCTTCAGGGGAACACTGAAGCTTTCTTT. Its protein is CASSLQGNTEAFF.

The chain links TRBV6-1 to TRBJ2-2; 9 positions match TRBD2. The CDR3 contains 16 residues. Looked up from germline, CDR1 is MNHNS and CDR2 is SASEGT. J was trimmed by 5 bases and V by 4 bases; bases with no gene match: 8. This chain's CDR3 is CASSARSGRGTGELFF. As DNA, the CDR3 is TGTGCCAGCAGTGCCCGTAGCGGGAGAGGTACCGGGGAGCTGTTTTTT.

The chain is built from TRBV10-2 and TRBJ1-2; D is perhaps TRBD1 (6 bases). The CDR3 length is 15 residues. Between the trimmed V and J ends, which lost 2 bases and 6 bases, there was a span of 16 bases. Germline V CDR1 and CDR2: WSHSY, SAAADI. This chain's CDR3 is CASSEASQGSHGYTF. The CDR3 coding sequence is TGCGCCAGCAGTGAGGCATCCCAGGGGTCTCATGGCTACACCTTC.

Regarding this clone: Distinct nucleotide sequences in the sample also encode this CDR3. The V and J genes are TRBV5-4 and TRBJ2-3, with TRBD2 matching over 12 bases. Germline CDR1 reads SGHNT; CDR2 reads YYREEE (reference sequence). This CDR3 region has 16 residues. The V and J ends lost 4 bases and 0 bases, in that order; junction bases with no gene match: 3. CDR3 region: CASSRGLAGSTDTQYF. CDR3 coding DNA: TGTGCCAGCAGCCGTGGACTAGCGGGGAGCACAGATACGCAGTATTTT. The complete variable domain, with remaining parts taken from reference TRBV5-4 and TRBJ2-3, reads ETGVTQSPTHLIKTRGQQVTLRCSSQSGHNTVSWYQQALGQGPQFIFQYYREEENGRGNFPPRFSGLQFPNYSSELNVNALELDDSALYLCASSRGLAGSTDTQYFGPGTRLTVL.

The chain links TRBV7-2 to TRBJ2-7; 12 nucleotides match TRBD2. The ends lost 0 bases at V and 7 bases at J; junction bases unmatched: 16. The CDR3 has 19 residues. The germline V gene has CDR1 SGHTA and CDR2 FQGNSA. The chain's CDR3 is CASSLARSSGRAIDPEQYF. Here the CDR3 DNA reads TGTGCCAGCAGCTTAGCGCGATCTAGCGGGAGGGCCATAGACCCGGAGCAGTACTTC.

The chain employs TRBV2 and TRBJ2-3; D may be TRBD2 (7 bases). Trimming stripped 5 bases from V and 6 bases from J, with 15 bases between. CDR1 is SNHLY, CDR2 FYNNEI, per germline. The CDR3 has 14 residues. CDR3 protein: CASSSWTAGDTQYF. CDR3 DNA sequence: TGTGCCAGCAGTAGCTGGACAGCGGGGGATACGCAGTATTTT. The complete variable domain, with remaining parts taken from reference TRBV2 and TRBJ2-3, reads EPEVTQTPSHQVTQMGQEVILRCVPISNHLYFYWYRQILGQKVEFLVSFYNNEISEKSEIFDDQFSVERPDGSNFTLKIRSTKLEDSAMYFCASSSWTAGDTQYFGPGTRLTVL.

This clone showed up just once. The J gene is TRBJ2-5, the V gene TRBV7-9; no reliable D call. From germline, CDR1 is SEHNR and CDR2 FQNEAQ (reference sequence). The germline V and J ends were trimmed by 2 bases and 3 bases, with 13 bases remaining between them. This CDR3 has 15 residues. CDR3 residues: CASSLQSTEEETQYF. The CDR3 bases are TGTGCCAGCAGCTTACAAAGCACAGAAGAAGAGACCCAGTACTTC.

The CDR3 spells CASRPPGVTEAFF. The CDR3 DNA follows: TGTGCCAGCAGGCCCCCGGGGGTAACTGAAGCTTTCTTT. The chain joins TRBV2 to TRBJ1-1; D possibly corresponds to TRBD1 (5 bases). The CDR3 is 13 residues long. Germline V gene sequence: CDR1 SNHLY, CDR2 FYNNEI. With 6 bases removed from V and 5 bases from J, the gap between germline ends came to 13 bases.

The chain has TRBV7-9 and TRBJ2-7; 7 bases map to TRBD1. With 1 base clipped from V and 5 bases from J, the junction kept 8 bases outside the gene matches. Germline V gives CDR1 SEHNR, CDR2 FQNEAQ (reference sequence). The CDR3 covers 15 residues. CDR3 coding DNA: TGTGCCAGCAGCTTAGTCGGTAGGGGGCCCGACGAGCAGTACTTC. As protein: CASSLVGRGPDEQYF.

The chain recombines TRBV3-1 (or the pseudogene TRBV3-2) with TRBJ2-7; unclear D gene. Trimming left V 3 bases short and J 2 bases short, with 14 bases between. Germline CDR1 and CDR2: LGHDT and YNNKEL (reference sequence). The CDR3 has 15 amino acids. The CDR3 spells CASSQAAGPPYEQYF. The CDR3 DNA reads TGTGCCAGCAGCCAGGCAGCAGGCCCCCCCTACGAGCAGTACTTC.

Concerning this clone itself: The same CDR3 arises from other DNA sequences in this sample as well. This rearrangement joins TRBV5-1 to TRBJ2-7; 7 bases match TRBD2. CDR1 SGHRS and CDR2 YFSETQ come from the germline V gene. V lost 0 bases, J lost 0 bases, and 3 bases stayed unmatched. This CDR3 has 15 residues. The CDR3 DNA follows: TGCGCCAGCAGCTTGGCAGCGGGGAGCTCCTACGAGCAGTACTTC. Translation gives CASSLAAGSSYEQYF.

This chain joins TRBV10-3 and TRBJ1-1; TRBD1 matches 10 bases. With V trimmed by 5 bases and J by 4 bases, 7 bases remained unmatched. CDR1 is ENHRY and CDR2 is SYGVKD in the germline V gene. The CDR3 length is 15 residues. The CDR3 sequence: CAISRQGAAGTEAFF. CDR3 DNA sequence: TGTGCCATCAGTAGACAGGGGGCGGCTGGCACTGAAGCTTTCTTT.

The chain carries TRBV7-8 and TRBJ2-3, with 12 bases matching TRBD2. V shed 2 bases and J 5 bases; nucleotides not matched to a gene: 8. The germline gives CDR1 SGHVS, CDR2 FQNEAQ. The CDR3 loop spans 17 amino acids. The CDR3 is CASSLRVEGLAGDTQYF. The DNA for the CDR3 is TGTGCCAGCAGCTTAAGGGTCGAGGGACTAGCGGGAGATACGCAGTATTTT.

This clone was observed once. This chain connects TRBV6-5 to TRBJ1-1; no definite D call. V lost 2 bases, J lost 1 base, and 5 bases lay in between. Looked up from germline, CDR1 is MNHEY and CDR2 is SVGAGI. The CDR3 spans 13 residues. DNA of the CDR3: TGTGCCAGCAGTTACCTCCCGAACACTGAAGCTTTCTTT. It codes for CASSYLPNTEAFF.

The CDR3 DNA reads as TGTGCCAGCAGCTCGGGACTAGCGGGACGTCGTGGCGATGAGCAGTTCTTC. Translation gives CASSSGLAGRRGDEQFF. This chain links TRBV7-6 with TRBJ2-1, with 13 bases lining up with TRBD2. Germline CDR1 SGHVS, CDR2 FNYEAQ. The junction had 11 bases not matched to a gene; V was cut back by 4 bases and J by 8 bases. CDR3 length: 17 amino acids.

The J gene is TRBJ2-2, the V gene TRBV7-9; tentatively, D is TRBD2 (6 bases). The CDR3 has 15 amino acids. V lost 7 bases and J 2 bases, leaving 14 bases between the germline ends. Germline CDR1 SEHNR, CDR2 FQNEAQ (reference sequence). The CDR3 coding sequence is TGTGCCAGCACCCCGCGGGGCCTAAACACCGGGGAGCTGTTTTTT. It translates to CASTPRGLNTGELFF.

The chain uses TRBV6-5 and TRBJ2-7; the match to TRBD2 covers 14 bases. Germline V CDR1 and CDR2: MNHEY, SVGAGI. The CDR3 totals 15 residues. V trimming: 6 bases; J trimming: 5 bases; junction bases outside the gene matches: 6. CDR3 nucleotide sequence: TGTGCCAGCAGGGGACTAGCGGGAGCTGAAAACGAGCAGTACTTC. It yields the protein CASRGLAGAENEQYF.